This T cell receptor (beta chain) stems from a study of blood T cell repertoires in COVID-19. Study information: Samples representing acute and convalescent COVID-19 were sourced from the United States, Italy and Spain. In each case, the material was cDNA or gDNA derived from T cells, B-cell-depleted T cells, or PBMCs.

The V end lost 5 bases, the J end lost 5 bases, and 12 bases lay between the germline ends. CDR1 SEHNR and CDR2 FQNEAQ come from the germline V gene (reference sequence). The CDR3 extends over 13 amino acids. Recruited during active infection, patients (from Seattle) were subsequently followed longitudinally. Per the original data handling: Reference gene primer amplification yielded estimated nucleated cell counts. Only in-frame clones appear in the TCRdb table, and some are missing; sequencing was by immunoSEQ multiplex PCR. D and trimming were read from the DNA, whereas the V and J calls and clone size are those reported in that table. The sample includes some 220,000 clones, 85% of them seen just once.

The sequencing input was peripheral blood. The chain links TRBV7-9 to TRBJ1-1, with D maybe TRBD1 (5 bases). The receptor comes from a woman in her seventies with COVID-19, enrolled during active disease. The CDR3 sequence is CASSLPRGTEAFF. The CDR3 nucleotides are TGTGCCAGCAGCCTCCCTCGGGGGACTGAAGCTTTCTTT.